This section outlines one T cell receptor beta chain sequence together with its context. Its specificity is unknown. It was by quantitative 5'-RACE with molecular barcodes that TCR beta libraries were made. From the 5' RACE reads, TCRdb called clonotypes with MiXCR, one entry per CDR3 protein. Of hundreds of thousands of distinct CDR3 sequences listed, roughly a quarter are singletons. Germline V gene data show CDR1 as MGHDK and CDR2 as SYGVNS. With 3 bases clipped from V and 6 bases from J, the junction kept 11 bases outside the gene matches. The CDR3 runs 17 residues. The data stem from a study of CD8 T cells in ankylosing spondylitis. Overall study results and limits: Characteristic of ankylosing spondylitis blood, it appeared, was a TCR beta motif comprising several highly homologous variants. From matched ankylosing spondylitis synovial fluid, disease-linked clones were reportedly recovered at significantly enriched levels.

This receptor was taken from a male donor with ankylosing spondylitis. Sequencing was done on a sample of blood, either unsorted or a sorted T cell fraction (not recorded which). V is TRBV25-1 and J is TRBJ2-1; TRBD2 matches 10 bases. CDR3 protein: CASSDPPLTSGPNEQFF. CDR3 DNA sequence: TGTGCCAGCAGTGACCCCCCCTTGACTAGCGGGCCCAATGAGCAGTTCTTC. Together with reference TRBV25-1 and TRBJ2-1, the CDR3 gives the full variable domain: EADIYQTPRYLVIGTGKKITLECSQTMGHDKMYWYQQDPGMELHLIHYSYGVNSTEKGDLSSESTVSRIRTEHFPLTLESARPSHTSQYLCASSDPPLTSGPNEQFFGPGTRLTVL.